These T cell receptor beta chains were read from a single sample in a study of a mutant IDH1 vaccine in newly diagnosed glioma. No antigen has been identified for these receptors. Here immunoSEQ multiplex PCR was the method, and the copy in TCRdb shows in-frame clones only, minus some. The sample lists fewer than 45,000 clones, roughly 80% occurring once. The sample here was PBMCs, taken from a glioma patient whose treatment included an IDH1 peptide vaccine. These receptors were obtained from a man aged 50 to 60 with glioma. Both conserved end residues are part of each CDR3. Clone size is given for some rows only: seen once, a few or many times, or a class if the clone is expanded.

NA	TRBJ1-5	TRBV6-5	CASSYSWQGGNQPQHF
NA	TRBJ2-4	TRBV5-3	CARSLGFVGLAKNIQYF
NA	TRBJ2-3	TRBV4-3	CASSQARSTDTQYF
NA	TRBJ1-1	TRBV7-2	CATQDGRGGTEAFF
NA	TRBJ1-5	TRBV30	CAWSGGRDSLYSNQPQHF
NA	TRBJ1-2	TRBV25-1	CASRALGVNYGYTF
NA	TRBJ1-1	TRBV28	CASKKFGGTEAFF
few	TRBJ2-3	TRBV9	CASSVAGASDTQYF
NA	TRBJ2-5	TRBV5-4	CASSLGQGNQETQYF
NA	TRBJ2-5	TRBV30	CAWSVKGAETQYF
NA	TRBJ2-3	TRBV5-4	CASSQPGDDTQYF
NA	TRBJ2-7	TRBV19	CASTPSRGYEQYF
NA	TRBJ1-1	TRBV15	CATSRGTVNTEAFF
NA	TRBJ2-5	TRBV5-1	CASSLTQGKETQYF
NA	TRBJ1-1	TRBV30	CAWSRGQSNTEAFF
NA	TRBJ2-3	TRBV5-1	CASSLLVGLTDTQYF
once	TRBJ1-3	TRBV6-5	CASGPSSGNTIYF
NA	TRBJ1-2	TRBV13	CASSRLGDGYGYTF
few	TRBJ2-7	TRBV6-1	CASNRDRGQGEQYF
NA	TRBJ1-2	TRBV6-5	CASSYQGYRGAYGYTF
NA	TRBJ2-7	TRBV5-4	CAILTDSYEQYF
NA	TRBJ1-3	TRBV27	CASSLKSVISGNTIYF
NA	TRBJ2-3	TRBV5-6	CASSRRGADTQYF
NA	TRBJ2-7	TRBV5-6	CASSPEGHSSYEQYF
NA	TRBJ2-2	TRBV7-9	CASKQSGELFF
NA	TRBJ1-5	TRBV30	CAWTPGQINQPQHF
NA	TRBJ2-5	TRBV29-1	CSAPQLALGGETQYF
NA	TRBJ2-5	TRBV19	CASSDRPQETQYF